Sequencing of this T cell receptor beta chain was carried out in a study of blood T cells in healthy people across ages. This clonotype was observed a few times. The CDR3 totals 14 residues. V dropped 8 bases and J dropped 8; count of bases not matched to a gene: 9. The V gene's germline CDR1 is MNHEY and CDR2 SVGAGI. Through a sample-barcoded 5' primer and a J-beta primer mix, a second PCR was run for roughly 7 to 12 cycles. Each cDNA molecule, via a template-switch adaptor with 12 random nucleotides, was tagged. TCRdb passed the 5' RACE reads through MiXCR, listing each CDR3 protein once. The repertoire has about 640,000 distinct CDR3 sequences, around 31% of them found once; the top ten carry approximately 14%.

The source of this sequence is a woman at least 80 years old in good health. What was sequenced was blood. V gene TRBV6-5 combines with J gene TRBJ2-1; 10 nucleotides line up with TRBD1. The CDR3 sequence: CASATGGNWDEQFF. The CDR3 coding sequence is TGTGCCAGCGCGACAGGGGGCAATTGGGATGAGCAGTTCTTC.